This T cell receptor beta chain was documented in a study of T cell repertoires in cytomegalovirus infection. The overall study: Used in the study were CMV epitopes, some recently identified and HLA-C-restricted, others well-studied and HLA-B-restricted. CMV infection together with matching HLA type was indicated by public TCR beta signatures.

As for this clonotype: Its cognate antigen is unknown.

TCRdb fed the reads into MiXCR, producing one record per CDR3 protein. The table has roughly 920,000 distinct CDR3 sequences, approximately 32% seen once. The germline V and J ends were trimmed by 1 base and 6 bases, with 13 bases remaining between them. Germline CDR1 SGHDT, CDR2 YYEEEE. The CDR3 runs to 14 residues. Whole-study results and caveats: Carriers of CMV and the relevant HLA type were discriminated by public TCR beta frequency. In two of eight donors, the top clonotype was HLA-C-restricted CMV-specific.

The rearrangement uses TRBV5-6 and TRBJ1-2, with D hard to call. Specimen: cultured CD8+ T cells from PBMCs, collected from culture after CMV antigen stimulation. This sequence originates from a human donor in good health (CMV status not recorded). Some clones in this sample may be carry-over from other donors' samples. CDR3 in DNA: TGTGCCAGCAGCTTGTCGGGTCAAACGGATGGCTACACCTTC. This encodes CASSLSGQTDGYTF.